The clone carrying this TCR beta chain was detected a few times. The antigen remains undetermined. The presence of a unique molecular identifier marked each TCR cDNA molecule. TCRdb called the 5' RACE reads again in MiXCR, with one record for every CDR3 protein. The table lists 24,000 or so distinct CDR3 sequences, around 8.8% of them singletons, with roughly 7.7% in the top ten. Regarding time point: sample taken at primary tumor resection. Untreated early-stage non-small cell lung cancer patients, approximately 76 in total, were the donors. Per the germline V gene, CDR1 is SGHAT and CDR2 is FQNNGV. After removal of 3 bases from V and 5 bases from J, the junction contained 6 bases not matched to a gene. The CDR3 runs to 15 residues. This sample was included in a study of spatial heterogeneity in lung cancer. Study-wide results and limits: In tumor T cells, estimated coverage reached around 7.6% for alpha chains and about 13% for beta chains. Nonsynonymous mutation counts, ubiquitous and regional, were tracked by the respective counts of ubiquitous and regional expanded TCRs. Mutation tallies in tumors tracked expanded intratumoral alpha and beta TCR counts.

The sequence was obtained from a male donor with early-stage non-small cell lung cancer. The sequences come from lung tumor tissue, collected at surgery. The chain uses TRBV11-2 and TRBJ2-4; 8 nucleotides match TRBD2. CDR3 loop: CASSFTSGGENIQYF. The DNA of the CDR3 is TGTGCCAGCAGCTTCACGAGCGGGGGCGAAAACATTCAGTACTTC.